The sequence of this TCR beta chain was determined in a study of CD8+ T cells in alopecia areata. Punch biopsies of lesional scalp, plus peripheral blood, were taken from alopecia areata patients. This CDR3 spans 16 amino acids. The J segment lost 3 bases and the V segment lost 6 bases, leaving 8 bases of the junction unmatched. Germline CDR1 MNHEY, CDR2 SMNVEV (reference sequence). Study outcomes and limitations: The study found higher clonality in lesional than normal scalp, especially in alopecia totalis/universalis.

Notes on this clone: The antigen remains undetermined.

After isolation, RNA underwent reverse transcription to generate cDNA as the sequencing template. The table came from immunoSEQ multiplex PCR; TCRdb's copy has only in-frame clones and leaves some out. Of roughly 180,000 clones in the sample, 63% were seen once. This clonotype originated in a human donor with alopecia areata. This sample comprised CD4+ T cells sorted from blood, obtained at week 0. The genes are TRBV27 and TRBJ2-1; 10 nucleotides match TRBD2. Here the CDR3 DNA reads TGTGCCAGCAGCCCGGCGGCTAGCGGGGGCTACAATGAGCAGTTCTTC. This codes for CASSPAASGGYNEQFF.